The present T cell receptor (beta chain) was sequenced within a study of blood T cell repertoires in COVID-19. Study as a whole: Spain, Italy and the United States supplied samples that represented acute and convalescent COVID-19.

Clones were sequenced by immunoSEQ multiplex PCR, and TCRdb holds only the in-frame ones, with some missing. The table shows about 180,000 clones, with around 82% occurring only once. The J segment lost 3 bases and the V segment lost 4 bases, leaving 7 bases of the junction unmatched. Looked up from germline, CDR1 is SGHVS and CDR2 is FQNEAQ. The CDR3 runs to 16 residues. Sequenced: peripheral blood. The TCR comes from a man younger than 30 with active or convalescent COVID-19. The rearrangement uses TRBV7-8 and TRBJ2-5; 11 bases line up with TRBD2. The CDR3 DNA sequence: TGTGCCAGCAGCTCCCCCACTAGCGGGGGAAAAGAGACCCAGTACTTC. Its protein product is CASSSPTSGGKETQYF. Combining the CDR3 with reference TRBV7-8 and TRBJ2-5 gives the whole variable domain GAGVSQSPRYKVAKRGQDVALRCDPISGHVSLFWYQQALGQGPEFLTYFQNEAQLDKSGLPSDRFFAERPEGSVSTLKIQRTQQEDSAVYLCASSSPTSGGKETQYFGPGTRLLVL.